Below, 27 T cell receptor beta chains from the same sample are listed, as sequenced in a study of blood T cell repertoires in COVID-19. Generated by immunoSEQ multiplex PCR, the TCRdb table keeps only in-frame clones and is missing some. The table has around 140,000 clones, less than 90% seen once. The specimen was peripheral blood. The receptors come from a man aged 30-40 years with COVID-19, enrolled during active disease.

This clone was seen a handful of times. V gene TRBV11-2 combines with J gene TRBJ1-5; D perhaps matches TRBD1 (5 bases). Trimming left V 5 bases short and J 4 bases short, with 18 bases between. CDR3 length equals 16 residues. Germline CDR1 SGHAT, CDR2 FQNNGV. CDR3 coding DNA: TGTGCCAGCAGCCTAAGGGGCACCGGGGGGAATCAGCCCCAGCATTTT. Its protein is CASSLRGTGGNQPQHF.

This chain links TRBV9 with TRBJ2-3, with D perhaps matching TRBD2 (6 bases). The length of the CDR3 is 15 residues. Germline CDR1 is SGDLS and CDR2 is YYNGEE. Trimming took off 6 bases at V and 4 bases at J, with 18 bases between the two ends. The CDR3 spells CASIKGGDCSDTQYF. CDR3 sequence (DNA): TGTGCCAGCATCAAGGGAGGAGATTGCTCAGATACGCAGTATTTT.

The chain employs TRBV6-4 and TRBJ2-2; no firm D call. CDR1 is MRHNA, CDR2 SNTAGT, per germline. The CDR3 runs to 13 residues. Deletions cut 0 bases from V and 4 bases from J, with 3 bases between. The DNA of the CDR3 is TGTGCCAGCAGTGACTCGGCCACCGGGGAGCTGTTTTTT. Translated: CASSDSATGELFF.

The chain uses TRBV5-1 and TRBJ2-1, with TRBD1 matching over 9 bases. V dropped 5 bases and J dropped 7; count of bases not matched to a gene: 10. CDR1 SGHRS and CDR2 YFSETQ come from the germline V gene. This CDR3 is built from 15 residues. CDR3 nucleotides: TGCGCCAGCAGTCCCGGGACAGGGTGGGGAAATGAGCAGTTCTTC. Protein: CASSPGTGWGNEQFF.

This chain uses TRBV7-2 with TRBJ2-1, with TRBD1 as a possible D gene (5 bases). The germline gives CDR1 SGHTA, CDR2 FQGNSA. V dropped 5 bases and J dropped 5 bases, with 13 bases sitting between them. This CDR3 contains 14 residues. CDR3 DNA sequence: TGTGCCAGCAGCAAATTCACAGGTAACAATGAGCAGTTCTTC. Protein: CASSKFTGNNEQFF.

J is TRBJ2-7 and V is TRBV18; no definite D call. This CDR3 contains 13 residues. V gave up 3 bases and J gave up 0 bases, with 6 bases separating them. Per germline, CDR1 KGHSH and CDR2 LQKENI. CDR3 region: CASSPLSSYEQYF. CDR3 nucleotides: TGTGCCAGCTCACCCCTCAGCTCCTACGAGCAGTACTTC.

V usage is TRBV5-4 and J usage is TRBJ1-1, with 9 positions matching TRBD1. The CDR3 length is 12 residues. Germline V gene lookup returns CDR1 SGHNT and CDR2 YYREEE (reference sequence). The J segment lost 9 bases and the V segment lost 4 bases, leaving 4 bases of the junction unmatched. The CDR3 region has the DNA TGTGCCAGCAGCCAGACAGGGGGACAAGCTTTCTTT. Its protein is CASSQTGGQAFF.

The CDR3 sequence: CASSLVSGSPNTGELFF. The CDR3 coding sequence is TGTGCCAGCAGCTTAGTTAGCGGGAGCCCGAACACCGGGGAGCTGTTTTTT. The genes are TRBV7-6 and TRBJ2-2, with 9 bases that match TRBD2. V trimming: 1 base; J trimming: 0 bases; junction bases outside the gene matches: 3. The CDR3 has 17 amino acids. Germline assignment: CDR1 SGHVS and CDR2 FNYEAQ.

This chain joins TRBV28 and TRBJ2-2; TRBD2 aligns across 7 bases. The V and J ends lost 7 bases and 5 bases, in that order; junction bases with no gene match: 13. CDR3 length: 16 residues. Germline-derived CDR1 and CDR2 are MDHEN and SYDVKM. The CDR3 sequence: CASTRHSGGYTGELFF. For the CDR3, the DNA is TGTGCCAGCACCCGTCACTCGGGAGGATATACCGGGGAGCTGTTTTTT.

The chain employs TRBV29-1 and TRBJ2-2; D may be TRBD2 (5 bases). V shed 4 bases and J shed 5 bases, with 11 bases lying between them. Looked up from germline, CDR1 is SQVTM and CDR2 is ANQGSEA. The CDR3 length is 13 residues. The CDR3 DNA sequence: TGCAGCGTTGCGGGGTTTGAAACCGGGGAGCTGTTTTTT. This sequence encodes CSVAGFETGELFF.

This chain links TRBV28 with TRBJ2-7, with 7 positions matching TRBD1. With V trimmed by 6 bases and J by 3 bases, 14 bases remained unmatched. CDR1 MDHEN and CDR2 SYDVKM come from the germline V gene. The CDR3 has 16 residues. The DNA for the CDR3 is TGTGCCAGCAGCGCGGAAGGGGGACAGACACTCTACGAGCAGTACTTC. This sequence encodes CASSAEGGQTLYEQYF. Using reference TRBV28 and TRBJ2-7 for the parts outside the CDR3, the full variable domain is DVKVTQSSRYLVKRTGEKVFLECVQDMDHENMFWYRQDPGLGLRLIYFSYDVKMKEKGDIPEGYSVSREKKERFSLILESASTNQTSMYLCASSAEGGQTLYEQYFGPGTRLTVT.

CDR3 sequence (DNA): TGTGCCAGCAGTTCGGGGAGCACTGAAGCTTTCTTT. This translates into CASSSGSTEAFF. The chain joins TRBV12-3 or TRBV12-4 to TRBJ1-1; no reliable D call. The CDR3 has 12 amino acids. Between the trimmed V and J ends, which lost 4 bases and 4 bases, there was a span of 7 bases.

The chain uses TRBV9 and TRBJ2-1; 8 positions match TRBD2. This CDR3 comprises 16 residues. Germline-derived CDR1 and CDR2 are SGDLS and YYNGEE. With 3 bases clipped from V and 0 bases from J, the junction kept 5 bases outside the gene matches. The CDR3, as DNA: TGTGCCAGCAGCGCGGGAGCGGGAGCCTCCTACAATGAGCAGTTCTTC. This codes for CASSAGAGASYNEQFF.

The CDR3 loop reads CASSSQGFGYGYTF. The CDR3 DNA follows: TGTGCCAGCAGTTCACAGGGGTTTGGGTATGGCTACACCTTC. The J gene is TRBJ1-2, the V gene TRBV27; 7 nucleotides align to TRBD1. The CDR3 is 14 residues long. With V trimmed by 4 bases and J by 5 bases, 7 bases remained unmatched. Per germline, CDR1 MNHEY and CDR2 SMNVEV (reference sequence).

The rearrangement uses TRBV7-2 and TRBJ2-3; D remains unclear. Per germline, CDR1 SGHTA and CDR2 FQGNSA. The CDR3 is 14 amino acids. Trimming took 1 base from V and 0 from J, leaving 5 bases between them. CDR3 nucleotides: TGTGCCAGCAGCTTAGTCGGTAGCACAGATACGCAGTATTTT. Its translation is CASSLVGSTDTQYF.

J is TRBJ2-6 and V is TRBV19; D is unresolved. Germline assignment: CDR1 LNHDA and CDR2 SQIVND (reference sequence). Trimming removed 5 bases at V and 0 bases at J, with 8 bases between. The CDR3 is 15 amino acids. CDR3 in amino acids: CASSWWSSGANVLTF. For the CDR3, the DNA is TGTGCCAGTAGTTGGTGGAGCTCTGGGGCCAACGTCCTGACTTTC.

The J gene is TRBJ2-7, the V gene TRBV2, with D possibly TRBD2 on 5 matching bases. In germline, CDR1 is SNHLY, CDR2 FYNNEI. The CDR3 spans 13 residues. The germline V and J ends were trimmed by 1 base and 7 bases, with 11 bases remaining between them. In DNA, the CDR3 is TGTGCCAGCAGTGAAGGTTCCGGGGAGGAGCAGTACTTC. Translation: CASSEGSGEEQYF.

The gene calls are TRBV11-2 and TRBJ2-3; D is unresolved. The CDR3 has 12 residues. Per the germline V gene, CDR1 is SGHAT and CDR2 is FQNNGV. The V end was cut by 0 bases, the J end by 4 bases, with 2 bases between. The CDR3 DNA sequence: TGTGCCAGCAGCTTAGACGCAGATACGCAGTATTTT. Protein product: CASSLDADTQYF.

The V and J genes are TRBV30 and TRBJ1-4, with 9 positions matching TRBD1. This CDR3 has 14 amino acids. Germline V CDR1 and CDR2: GTSNPN, SVGIG (reference sequence). Trimming cost V 5 bases and J 8 bases; bases outside gene matches: 9. CDR3 sequence (DNA): TGTGCCTGGGAGAGGGACAGGGCGAACGAAAAACTGTTTTTT. This translates into CAWERDRANEKLFF.

This chain links TRBV5-8 with TRBJ1-1; D uncertain. CDR3 length: 13 amino acids. Trimming removed 2 bases at V and 0 bases at J, with 5 bases between. Germline CDR1 is SGHTS and CDR2 is YDEGEE. The CDR3 region is CASSFAVNTEAFF. CDR3 coding DNA: TGTGCCAGCAGCTTTGCGGTGAACACTGAAGCTTTCTTT.

This sequence joins TRBV6-2 or TRBV6-3 and TRBJ2-3, with D possibly matching TRBD2 (5 bases). Germline CDR1 is MNHEY and CDR2 is SVGEGT. Trimming took off 2 bases at V and 4 bases at J, with 13 bases between the two ends. The CDR3 extends over 15 amino acids. The CDR3 region is CASSYEGPLADTQYF. The CDR3 nucleotides read TGTGCCAGCAGTTACGAGGGCCCCCTCGCAGATACGCAGTATTTT.

This chain links TRBV27 with TRBJ2-1, with 8 bases fitting TRBD2. Germline V gene sequence: CDR1 MNHEY, CDR2 SMNVEV (reference sequence). This CDR3 has 14 amino acids. The J segment lost 6 bases and the V segment lost 6 bases, leaving 7 bases of the junction unmatched. CDR3 in amino acids: CASRLGREVNEQFF. As DNA, the CDR3 is TGTGCCAGCAGACTCGGGCGGGAGGTCAATGAGCAGTTCTTC.

This clone was recorded once. The chain carries TRBV14 and TRBJ1-2, with D possibly being TRBD1 (5 bases). V lost 4 bases to trimming and J lost 10 bases, with 16 bases between them. The length of the CDR3 is 13 residues. From germline, CDR1 is SGHDN and CDR2 FVKESK. CDR3 bases: TGTGCCAGCAGCCCTAACCTCGCCGGACACTACACCTTC. This encodes CASSPNLAGHYTF. Together with reference TRBV14 and TRBJ1-2, the CDR3 gives the full variable domain: EAGVTQFPSHSVIEKGQTVTLRCDPISGHDNLYWYRRVMGKEIKFLLHFVKESKQDESGMPNNRFLAERTGGTYSTLKVQPAELEDSGVYFCASSPNLAGHYTFGSGTRLTVV.

This clone was counted a few times. J is TRBJ1-6 and V is TRBV28; 7 nucleotides match TRBD1. This CDR3 spans 14 amino acids. Looked up from germline, CDR1 is MDHEN and CDR2 is SYDVKM. Trimming cost V 5 bases and J 10 bases; bases outside gene matches: 8. In nucleotides, the CDR3 is TGTGCCAGCAGTCTCGAGGGGGCTAGGTCACCCCTCCACTTT. Residues: CASSLEGARSPLHF.

The V and J genes are TRBV5-5 and TRBJ1-1; 7 bases line up with TRBD1. The ends lost 6 bases at V and 0 bases at J; junction bases unmatched: 5. From germline, CDR1 is SGHKS and CDR2 YYEKEE (reference sequence). The CDR3 contains 14 residues. CDR3 DNA: TGTGCCAGCAAGCCGGGACAGATGAACACTGAAGCTTTCTTT. Protein: CASKPGQMNTEAFF. The full variable domain, completed using reference TRBV5-5 and TRBJ1-1, is DAGVTQSPTHLIKTRGQQVTLRCSPISGHKSVSWYQQVLGQGPQFIFQYYEKEERGRGNFPDRFSARQFPNYSSELNVNALLLGDSALYLCASKPGQMNTEAFFGQGTRLTVV.

This chain joins TRBV18 and TRBJ2-7, with D possibly being TRBD2 (5 bases). The CDR3 is 14 amino acids. In germline, CDR1 is KGHSH, CDR2 LQKENI. V gave up 0 bases and J gave up 3 bases, with 9 bases separating them. The DNA of the CDR3 is TGTGCCAGCTCACCACCAGACGGGATCTACGAGCAGTACTTC. It translates to CASSPPDGIYEQYF.

This chain joins TRBV23-1 and TRBJ2-7; 7 bases agree with TRBD1. TRBV23-1 is filed as an ORF, its function uncertain. This CDR3 has 18 amino acids. Germline trimming cut 6 bases from V and 9 bases from J; bases unmatched to any gene: 26. CDR3 amino acids: CASSRPVIHLQGFLRQYF. The CDR3 DNA sequence: TGCGCCAGCAGCCGTCCCGTCATCCATCTACAGGGGTTTCTGCGGCAGTACTTC.